This T cell receptor (beta chain) appears in the sequencing data of a study of beta chain features in type 1 diabetes. Study-wide points: Shortening of TCRB CDR3s, moderate but significant, appeared in all four CD4+ subsets of Type 1 diabetes patients.

TCRB transcripts that were expressed got sequenced, as all of the isolated RNA had been reverse transcribed. Profiled with immunoSEQ multiplex PCR; TCRdb holds only in-frame clones, not every one. This table has more than 550,000 clones, roughly an eighth appearing once. Post-sort purity exceeded 98% for all sorted populations. Trimming cost V 4 bases and J 7 bases, with 18 bases left between them. The germline CDR1 and CDR2 sequences are SGDLS and YYNGEE. The CDR3 consists of 15 residues. As to this clone: The antigen is not known.

V usage is TRBV9 and J usage is TRBJ2-1; the D is unclear. This clonotype originated in a man younger than 30 with type 1 diabetes. Sequencing input: naive CD4+ T cells from blood. In DNA, the CDR3 is TGTGCCAGCAGCCGGGCGGTTGGCAGTACAAATGAGCAGTTCTTC. The encoded protein is CASSRAVGSTNEQFF.